What follows are 32 T cell receptor beta chains derived from one specimen sequenced in a study of blood T cell repertoires in COVID-19. The repertoire was sequenced with immunoSEQ multiplex PCR; TCRdb's copy has only in-frame clones and lacks some. The sample includes about 97,000 clones, just under 95% of them seen just once. The sequenced sample consisted of peripheral blood. All receptors come from a woman in her forties or fifties with COVID-19, enrolled during active disease.

The J gene is TRBJ2-1, the V gene TRBV7-2; D perhaps matches TRBD2 (5 bases). CDR1 is SGHTA, CDR2 FQGNSA, per germline. Trimming stripped 0 bases from V and 6 bases from J, with 6 bases between. The CDR3 covers 13 residues. CDR3 DNA: TGTGCCAGCAGCTTAGCAGGGAGCAATGAGCAGTTCTTC. Translation: CASSLAGSNEQFF.

The chain recombines TRBV6-5 with TRBJ1-4; D is perhaps TRBD1 (6 bases). The germline V gene encodes CDR1 MNHEY and CDR2 SVGAGI. Trimming stripped 6 bases from V and 3 bases from J, with 14 bases between. This CDR3 is 15 amino acids long. The CDR3 sequence: CASSPGQLPNEKLFF. The CDR3 DNA is TGTGCCAGCAGCCCAGGACAGCTACCTAATGAAAAACTGTTTTTT.

Here the CDR3 DNA reads TGTGCCAGTAGTGAAGGGGTTTTTGCCGCCCTCCACTTT. It yields the protein CASSEGVFAALHF. This sequence joins TRBV19 and TRBJ1-6, with D maybe TRBD1 (5 bases). The germline V gene encodes CDR1 LNHDA and CDR2 SQIVND (reference sequence). V gave up 5 bases and J gave up 14 bases, with 16 bases separating them. The CDR3 consists of 13 residues.

The V and J genes are TRBV6-4 and TRBJ1-6; D is ambiguous. Germline V CDR1 and CDR2: MRHNA, SNTAGT. The CDR3 length is 12 residues. V gave up 0 bases and J gave up 16 bases, with 10 bases separating them. Here the CDR3 reads CASSDSTRRLHF. For the CDR3, the DNA is TGTGCCAGCAGTGACTCGACGAGGAGGCTCCACTTT.

This clone was seen just once. This rearrangement joins TRBV18 to TRBJ2-1, with 7 bases lining up with TRBD1. Germline loops: CDR1 KGHSH, CDR2 LQKENI. The J segment lost 15 bases and the V segment lost 2 bases, leaving 4 bases of the junction unmatched. CDR3 size: 11 residues. CDR3 bases: TGTGCCAGCTCACCAAAACAGGGGAGGTTCTTC. Its protein is CASSPKQGRFF. The whole variable domain, filled in from reference TRBV18 and TRBJ2-1, reads NAGVMQNPRHLVRRRGQEARLRCSPMKGHSHVYWYRQLPEEGLKFMVYLQKENIIDESGMPKERFSAEFPKEGPSILRIQQVVRGDSAAYFCASSPKQGRFFGPGTRLTVL.

This chain connects TRBV30 to TRBJ1-6, with 7 bases that match TRBD1. This CDR3 is built from 14 residues. Germline-derived CDR1 and CDR2 are GTSNPN and SVGIG (reference sequence). The ends lost 0 bases at V and 5 bases at J; junction bases unmatched: 1. CDR3 bases: TGTGCCTGGAGTGTGGGGACAGATAATTCACCCCTCCACTTT. Its translation is CAWSVGTDNSPLHF.

This clone was detected a few times. V and J are TRBV5-4 and TRBJ1-1; no definite D call. The germline V gene has CDR1 SGHNT and CDR2 YYREEE (reference sequence). The CDR3 extends over 17 amino acids. V was trimmed by 0 bases and J by 0 bases, leaving 15 bases between them. CDR3 DNA: TGTGCCAGCAGCTTGGACCGGCGGGTAAGCATGAACACTGAAGCTTTCTTT. It yields the protein CASSLDRRVSMNTEAFF.

The DNA of the CDR3 is TGTGCCAGCTCACCACCGGGACAGAATTCACCCCTCCACTTT. As protein: CASSPPGQNSPLHF. The rearrangement joins TRBV18 to TRBJ1-6; 7 nucleotides agree with TRBD1. The CDR3 spans 14 residues. CDR1 is KGHSH and CDR2 is LQKENI in the germline V gene. V shed 0 bases, J shed 7 bases, and the junction held 0 bases outside the gene matches.

This chain links TRBV6-6 with TRBJ1-2; unclear D gene. Trimming shortened V by 0 bases and J by 0 bases, and 11 bases separated the two germline ends. The germline gives CDR1 MNHNY, CDR2 SVGAGI (reference sequence). The CDR3 is 16 amino acids. CDR3: CASSYSIGRSNYGYTF. For the CDR3, the DNA is TGTGCCAGCAGTTACTCGATCGGTCGATCTAACTATGGCTACACCTTC.

The chain has TRBV27 and TRBJ1-5; D not certain. CDR1 MNHEY and CDR2 SMNVEV come from the germline V gene (reference sequence). Trimming took off 6 bases at V and 2 bases at J, with 11 bases between the two ends. There are 14 residues in the CDR3. CDR3 region: CASRGVVGNQPQHF. The CDR3, as DNA: TGTGCCAGCAGGGGAGTCGTGGGCAATCAGCCCCAGCATTTT.

This clone came up once. The chain uses TRBV5-1 and TRBJ1-4, with TRBD1 identical over 7 bases. The ends lost 5 bases at V and 6 bases at J; junction bases unmatched: 7. Germline CDR1 is SGHRS and CDR2 is YFSETQ. The CDR3 loop spans 14 amino acids. CDR3 sequence: CASSKEGAYEKLFF. The CDR3 bases are TGCGCCAGCAGTAAGGAGGGGGCGTATGAAAAACTGTTTTTT.

This chain links TRBV5-4 with TRBJ2-2; TRBD2 matches at 8 bases. This CDR3 contains 15 residues. V trimming: 4 bases; J trimming: 5 bases; junction bases outside the gene matches: 7. Germline CDR1 and CDR2: SGHNT and YYREEE (reference sequence). The CDR3 spells CASSPGGVGTGELFF. The CDR3, as DNA: TGTGCCAGCAGCCCCGGGGGGGTAGGGACCGGGGAGCTGTTTTTT.

The chain is built from TRBV19 and TRBJ2-3; 8 nucleotides line up with TRBD1. The CDR3 sequence is 15 residues long. The trim removed 3 bases at V and 6 bases at J, leaving 8 bases unmatched. Germline V lookup: CDR1 LNHDA, CDR2 SQIVND (reference sequence). The CDR3 sequence is CASSITGGSGDTQYF. CDR3 in DNA: TGTGCCAGTAGTATCACAGGGGGTTCGGGGGATACGCAGTATTTT.

The J gene is TRBJ2-1, the V gene TRBV2; 12 bases fit TRBD2. Per germline, CDR1 SNHLY and CDR2 FYNNEI. The CDR3 sequence is 16 residues long. Trimming took 6 bases from V and 5 from J; bases not matched to a gene: 8. The CDR3 DNA reads as TGTGCCAGCAGCGTGACTAGCGGGGGAGAGGACAATGAGCAGTTCTTC. Amino acid sequence: CASSVTSGGEDNEQFF.

CDR3 in amino acids: CASSTRPVSPNSPLHF. The CDR3 nucleotides are TGTGCCAGCAGCACCCGTCCAGTGTCACCTAATTCACCCCTCCACTTT. This chain joins TRBV11-2 and TRBJ1-6; D is ambiguous. Germline V gene data show CDR1 as SGHAT and CDR2 as FQNNGV. V was trimmed by 5 bases and J by 6 bases, leaving 17 bases between them. The CDR3 totals 16 residues.

The V and J genes are TRBV19 and TRBJ1-5; D is possibly TRBD1 (6 bases). Trimming pared 7 bases from V and 3 bases from J, leaving 13 bases between. The CDR3 has 14 residues. Germline V gene sequence: CDR1 LNHDA, CDR2 SQIVND (reference sequence). CDR3 amino acids: CASTTGQNNQPQHF. The CDR3, as DNA: TGTGCCAGTACCACCGGACAGAACAATCAGCCCCAGCATTTT.

This clone was detected only a few times. The chain carries TRBV11-2 and TRBJ1-5, with 8 nucleotides matching TRBD1. Unmatched junction bases numbered 3, after V lost 3 bases and J lost 5 bases. CDR1 and CDR2 from the germline V gene are SGHAT and FQNNGV. The CDR3 spans 14 residues. The CDR3: CASSLKTGDQPQHF. CDR3 nucleotides: TGTGCCAGCAGCTTGAAGACAGGGGATCAGCCCCAGCATTTT.

The chain couples TRBV5-1 to TRBJ2-3; 8 bases align to TRBD2. This CDR3 comprises 17 residues. J lost 1 base, V lost 0 bases, and 7 bases had no gene match. Germline CDR1 SGHRS, CDR2 YFSETQ. Written as DNA, the CDR3 is TGCGCCAGCAGCTTGGCCACCGGGACTAGAGGCACAGATACGCAGTATTTT. Its translation is CASSLATGTRGTDTQYF.

This chain links TRBV5-5 with TRBJ1-1; D unresolved. V lost 4 bases and J lost 7, with 17 bases in between. Germline V gene lookup returns CDR1 SGHKS and CDR2 YYEKEE (reference sequence). The CDR3 sequence is 14 residues long. The DNA of the CDR3 is TGTGCCAGCAGCCTCACCGGAAGCGGAGGTGAAGCTTTCTTT. It yields the protein CASSLTGSGGEAFF.

The chain recombines TRBV14 with TRBJ1-6; D not resolved. The CDR3 sequence is 15 residues long. Germline lookup yields CDR1 SGHDN and CDR2 FVKESK. V was cut by 4 bases and J by 7 bases, with 14 bases left in between. For the CDR3, the DNA is TGTGCCAGCAGCCCCCTGAGGCCCACAAATTCACCCCTCCACTTT. It is translated as CASSPLRPTNSPLHF.

The J gene is TRBJ2-1, the V gene TRBV24-1, with TRBD2 matching 8 bases. The CDR3 contains 15 residues. V gave up 2 bases and J gave up 6 bases; unmatched junction bases: 5. CDR1 and CDR2 from the germline V gene are KGHDR and SFDVKD. CDR3 protein: CATSDWTSSSNEQFF. DNA for the CDR3: TGTGCCACCAGTGATTGGACTAGCTCGAGCAATGAGCAGTTCTTC.

J is TRBJ1-4 and V is TRBV6-6, with D possibly TRBD1 on 6 matching bases. The V end was cut by 2 bases, the J end by 7 bases, with 11 bases between. CDR1 and CDR2 (germline): MNHNY, SVGAGI (reference sequence). CDR3 length equals 14 residues. The CDR3 loop reads CASSYRGMSEKLFF. The DNA for the CDR3 is TGTGCCAGCAGTTACAGGGGGATGAGTGAAAAACTGTTTTTT.

J is TRBJ2-6 and V is TRBV3-1 (or the pseudogene TRBV3-2); the D is unclear. V was trimmed by 1 base and J by 4 bases, leaving 5 bases between them. The CDR3 consists of 14 residues. Germline CDR1 is LGHDT and CDR2 is YNNKEL (reference sequence). CDR3 bases: TGTGCCAGCAGCCAAGGGCCCGGGGCCAACGTCCTGACTTTC. Its translation is CASSQGPGANVLTF.

The chain carries TRBV9 and TRBJ2-7; D may be TRBD2 (5 bases). The V and J ends lost 0 bases and 6 bases respectively, with 25 bases between them. CDR3 length: 18 amino acids. Germline CDR1 and CDR2: SGDLS and YYNGEE. For the CDR3, the DNA is TGTGCCAGCAGCGTAGCCGGACTCCCCCCGGGGTTATCCAGCGAGCAGTACTTC. This sequence encodes CASSVAGLPPGLSSEQYF.

The rearrangement links TRBV4-1 to TRBJ1-2; 8 bases match TRBD1. The CDR3 covers 15 residues. After removal of 3 bases from V and 4 bases from J, the junction contained 7 bases not matched to a gene. The germline gives CDR1 MGHRA, CDR2 YSYEKL. CDR3 bases: TGCGCCAGCAGCCAGGACAGGGATTTGGGCTATGGCTACACCTTC. This codes for CASSQDRDLGYGYTF.

This sequence joins TRBV7-7 and TRBJ2-1; D is possibly TRBD1 (8 bases). The V gene's germline CDR1 is SSHAT and CDR2 FNYEAQ (reference sequence). V lost 4 bases and J 6 bases, leaving 16 bases between the germline ends. The CDR3 spans 15 residues. The CDR3 DNA reads as TGTGCCAGCAGCTCCAGGACAGGGAGGGGCAATGAGCAGTTCTTC. This gives the protein CASSSRTGRGNEQFF.

This rearrangement joins TRBV18 to TRBJ1-2; D is possibly TRBD1 (5 bases). V was shortened by 2 bases and J by 9 bases, with 13 bases between the two germline ends. CDR3 length: 13 amino acids. Germline lookup yields CDR1 KGHSH and CDR2 LQKENI. The CDR3 loop is CASSPERGYSYTF. DNA of the CDR3: TGTGCCAGCTCACCAGAAAGGGGATATAGCTACACCTTC.

This rearrangement joins TRBV5-1 to TRBJ1-2, with 10 positions matching TRBD1. V shed 8 bases, J shed 4 bases, and the junction held 11 bases outside the gene matches. The CDR3 totals 15 residues. Germline V lookup: CDR1 SGHRS, CDR2 YFSETQ. In nucleotides, the CDR3 is TGCGCCAGTTCGGGACAGGGGAGGCCCCTCTATGGCTACACCTTC. Its translation: CASSGQGRPLYGYTF.

This sequence joins TRBV28 and TRBJ1-2; D perhaps matches TRBD1 (6 bases). The germline V gene has CDR1 MDHEN and CDR2 SYDVKM. The CDR3 extends over 12 amino acids. Trimming shortened V by 5 bases and J by 6 bases, and 10 bases separated the two germline ends. The CDR3 reads CASSPDRNGYTF. For the CDR3, the DNA is TGTGCCAGCAGTCCCGACAGGAATGGCTACACCTTC.

The V and J genes are TRBV6-6 and TRBJ1-2; 8 bases are shared with TRBD1. The germline V gene encodes CDR1 MNHNY and CDR2 SVGAGI (reference sequence). The CDR3 consists of 12 residues. Unmatched junction bases numbered 4, after V lost 7 bases and J lost 6 bases. The CDR3 coding sequence is TGTGCCAGCACTATGACAGGGGATGGCTACACCTTC. Amino acids: CASTMTGDGYTF.

The rearrangement joins TRBV5-5 to TRBJ1-2; 8 bases are a match to TRBD1. The CDR3 loop spans 13 amino acids. The germline V gene has CDR1 SGHKS and CDR2 YYEKEE (reference sequence). The V segment lost 4 bases and the J segment 10 bases; nucleotides outside the gene matches: 9. CDR3 in DNA: TGTGCCAGCAGCGGCCGGGACAGGCCTCCCTACACCTTC. This sequence encodes CASSGRDRPPYTF.

The chain recombines TRBV28 with TRBJ2-7, with TRBD1 matching over 8 bases. V shed 2 bases, J shed 2 bases, and the junction held 5 bases outside the gene matches. The CDR3 loop spans 15 amino acids. Germline CDR1 is MDHEN and CDR2 is SYDVKM. CDR3 residues: CASSLSGQGTYEQYV. The CDR3 DNA sequence: TGTGCCAGCAGTTTAAGCGGACAGGGCACCTACGAGCAGTACGTC.